These 13 T cell receptor beta chains were all obtained from the same sample, sequenced in a study of tumour-infiltrating T cells in Burkitt lymphoma. Measured with immunoSEQ multiplex PCR; TCRdb has only the in-frame clones, and not every one. In the table there are 4,900 or so clones, approximately 11% of which are singletons. The sequenced sample was tumor tissue. The receptor source for this set is a human donor with diffuse large B-cell lymphoma.

This clone was detected a few times. This rearrangement joins TRBV29-1 to TRBJ2-3; D gene ambiguous. V was clipped by 7 bases and J by 1 base, with 12 bases between them. This CDR3 is 13 amino acids long. The germline gives CDR1 SQVTM, CDR2 ANQGSEA. The CDR3 here is CSAASDGTDTQYF. Written as DNA, the CDR3 is TGCAGCGCCGCTTCAGACGGCACAGATACGCAGTATTTT.

The chain is built from TRBV19 and TRBJ2-1; weak D call: TRBD1 (6 bases). The CDR3 sequence is 14 residues long. CDR1 and CDR2 (germline): LNHDA, SQIVND (reference sequence). V lost 6 bases and J lost 6, with 15 bases in between. The CDR3 sequence: CASRQTGTFNEQFF. The CDR3 DNA is TGTGCCAGTAGACAGACAGGAACATTCAATGAGCAGTTCTTC.

This clone has only a few counts. The rearrangement links TRBV7-9 to TRBJ2-3, with TRBD1 identical over 11 bases. CDR1 and CDR2 from the germline V gene are SEHNR and FQNEAQ (reference sequence). This CDR3 spans 14 amino acids. J gave up 6 bases and V 5 bases, and 4 bases lay outside the gene matches. The CDR3 coding sequence is TGTGCCAGCAGCAGAGGGACAGGGGGGGATACGCAGTATTTT. Protein: CASSRGTGGDTQYF.

This clone has just a few counts. The chain employs TRBV7-2 and TRBJ2-1; tentatively, D is TRBD1 (5 bases). The germline V and J ends were trimmed by 0 bases and 7 bases, with 13 bases remaining between them. The CDR3 covers 15 residues. The germline gives CDR1 SGHTA, CDR2 FQGNSA. For the CDR3, the DNA is TGTGCCAGCAGCTTAGCGCCAGGGTTGTGGAATGAGCAGTTCTTC. This translates into CASSLAPGLWNEQFF.

This clone was detected only a few times. V gene TRBV4-1 combines with J gene TRBJ1-2, with D tentatively TRBD1 (5 bases). The ends were cut back, 0 bases at V and 4 bases at J, with 9 bases in the middle. The CDR3 consists of 14 residues. Germline V lookup: CDR1 MGHRA, CDR2 YSYEKL. The CDR3 reads CASSQETGVYGYTF. CDR3 bases: TGCGCCAGCAGCCAAGAAACGGGGGTCTATGGCTACACCTTC.

J is TRBJ2-1 and V is TRBV7-2; D is possibly TRBD1 or TRBD2 (7 bases each). Germline V gene data show CDR1 as SGHTA and CDR2 as FQGNSA. CDR3 length: 15 amino acids. The ends were cut back, 5 bases at V and 4 bases at J, with 15 bases in the middle. The CDR3 reads CASSLGGTAYNEQFF. The CDR3 coding sequence is TGTGCCAGCAGCCTCGGGGGGACAGCTTACAATGAGCAGTTCTTC.

Only a few counts were recorded for this clone. The chain combines TRBV11-2 with TRBJ2-5; 10 bases agree with TRBD2. The junction had 7 bases not matched to a gene; V was cut back by 1 base and J by 5 bases. This CDR3 comprises 16 residues. Germline loops: CDR1 SGHAT, CDR2 FQNNGV. For the CDR3, the DNA is TGTGCCAGCAGCTTAGTAGGAGGGACTAGCGCCGAGACCCAGTACTTC. This translates into CASSLVGGTSAETQYF.

This clone was counted a few times. The chain uses TRBV10-3 and TRBJ1-1; 8 nucleotides align to TRBD1. The V segment lost 10 bases and the J segment 0 bases; nucleotides outside the gene matches: 13. The CDR3 contains 16 residues. CDR1 ENHRY and CDR2 SYGVKD come from the germline V gene. The CDR3 nucleotides are TGTGCCAGCCTAGGACAGGGAGGAGGCATGAACACTGAAGCTTTCTTT. It specifies CASLGQGGGMNTEAFF.

This clone has only a few counts. The gene calls are TRBV10-3 and TRBJ2-3; D is undetermined. CDR3 length: 14 amino acids. Germline loops: CDR1 ENHRY, CDR2 SYGVKD. The V end was cut by 3 bases, the J end by 0 bases, with 7 bases between. The CDR3 loop is CAISEWASTDTQYF. CDR3 DNA: TGTGCCATCAGTGAATGGGCTAGCACAGATACGCAGTATTTT.

This clone turned up a few times. V is TRBV27 and J is TRBJ2-3; D unclear. Germline CDR1 MNHEY, CDR2 SMNVEV (reference sequence). The CDR3 loop spans 12 amino acids. V lost 5 bases to trimming and J lost 0 bases, with 3 bases between them. The CDR3 reads CASSISTDTQYF. The CDR3, as DNA: TGTGCCAGCAGTATTAGCACAGATACGCAGTATTTT.

This chain connects TRBV2 to TRBJ2-2; 7 bases match TRBD1. Germline loops: CDR1 SNHLY, CDR2 FYNNEI. With 6 bases clipped from V and 5 bases from J, the junction kept 6 bases outside the gene matches. This CDR3 has 14 residues. CDR3 in DNA: TGTGCCAGCAGACGACAGGGAAGGACCGGGGAGCTGTTTTTT. Encoded protein: CASRRQGRTGELFF.

This clone is labeled as large. J is TRBJ1-6 and V is TRBV7-8; no clear D. The germline V gene has CDR1 SGHVS and CDR2 FQNEAQ. Trimming left V 2 bases short and J 10 bases short, with 9 bases between. The CDR3 runs 13 residues. DNA of the CDR3: TGTGCCAGCAGCTTAACTACACCCTCACCCCTCCACTTT. Translated: CASSLTTPSPLHF.

The chain is built from TRBV28 and TRBJ2-7; 7 bases agree with TRBD2. Germline V lookup: CDR1 MDHEN, CDR2 SYDVKM. V shed 5 bases, J shed 0 bases, and the junction held 7 bases outside the gene matches. The CDR3 covers 15 residues. The DNA of the CDR3 is TGTGCCAGCAGTCAAAGACTAGCAGCCTCCTACGAGCAGTACTTC. Its translation: CASSQRLAASYEQYF. Full variable domain (outside the CDR3, taken from reference TRBV28 and TRBJ2-7): DVKVTQSSRYLVKRTGEKVFLECVQDMDHENMFWYRQDPGLGLRLIYFSYDVKMKEKGDIPEGYSVSREKKERFSLILESASTNQTSMYLCASSQRLAASYEQYFGPGTRLTVT.